Below, 13 T cell receptor beta chains from the same sample are listed, as sequenced in a study of T cell changes during pregnancy in multiple sclerosis. TCRdb keeps only in-frame clones here, not all; method: immunoSEQ multiplex PCR. The sample holds about 33,000 clones, over 80% seen once. Material: CD4+ T cells from peripheral blood mononuclear cells, obtained in the third trimester of pregnancy. The receptors shown here come from a female donor in good health, enrolled as a control in a pregnancy study.

The CDR3 spells CASSPLRGLEAFF. The CDR3 DNA sequence: TGTGCCAGCAGCCCCCTTAGAGGACTAGAAGCTTTCTTT. V usage is TRBV7-8 and J usage is TRBJ1-1; D remains ambiguous. Trimming took off 5 bases at V and 8 bases at J, with 15 bases between the two ends. This CDR3 region has 13 residues. Germline values: CDR1 SGHVS, CDR2 FQNEAQ.

This clone has just one count. V and J are TRBV6-1 and TRBJ2-7; 9 bases agree with TRBD1. J gave up 0 bases and V 5 bases, and 5 bases lay outside the gene matches. The germline V gene encodes CDR1 MNHNS and CDR2 SASEGT. The CDR3 sequence is 15 residues long. DNA of the CDR3: TGTGCCAGCAGTAGGGGACAGGGTACCTCCTACGAGCAGTACTTC. This encodes CASSRGQGTSYEQYF.

This chain uses TRBV18 with TRBJ1-4; 7 positions match TRBD1. V dropped 5 bases and J dropped 0; count of bases not matched to a gene: 15. Germline CDR1 and CDR2: KGHSH and LQKENI. This CDR3 comprises 19 residues. The CDR3 sequence is CASSAPGQHLRATNEKLFF. CDR3 in DNA: TGTGCCAGCTCAGCTCCGGGACAGCACCTTCGGGCAACTAATGAAAAACTGTTTTTT.

J is TRBJ2-2 and V is TRBV9; 7 nucleotides match TRBD2. Germline V lookup: CDR1 SGDLS, CDR2 YYNGEE. CDR3 size: 14 residues. Trimming removed 6 bases from V and 0 bases from J; junction bases left unmatched: 2. The CDR3 region is CASKSGANTGELFF. The CDR3 DNA reads as TGTGCCAGCAAAAGCGGGGCGAACACCGGGGAGCTGTTTTTT.

This chain connects TRBV5-4 to TRBJ2-3, with 7 bases fitting TRBD2. The CDR3 has 16 residues. The V gene's germline CDR1 is SGHNT and CDR2 YYREEE (reference sequence). Trimming removed 3 bases from V and 6 bases from J; junction bases left unmatched: 13. CDR3 protein: CASSSPGGKAIDTQYF. DNA of the CDR3: TGTGCCAGCAGCTCTCCGGGGGGTAAGGCCATCGATACGCAGTATTTT.

This clone came up once. The chain employs TRBV2 and TRBJ2-5; 8 nucleotides line up with TRBD2. This CDR3 contains 14 residues. V was pared by 8 bases and J by 5 bases, with 10 bases of the junction left unmatched. In germline, CDR1 is SNHLY, CDR2 FYNNEI. In DNA, the CDR3 is TGTGCCAGCGAGCTTACGGGAGGGCCGGAGACCCAGTACTTC. Translating gives CASELTGGPETQYF.

The chain carries TRBV14 and TRBJ1-3, with D hard to call. Germline V gene sequence: CDR1 SGHDN, CDR2 FVKESK. The CDR3 runs 15 residues. The V end was cut by 6 bases, the J end by 0 bases, with 12 bases between. This CDR3 is CASRRGPSSGNTIYF. In DNA form, the CDR3 reads TGTGCCAGCAGGAGAGGGCCAAGCTCTGGAAACACCATATATTTT. The variable domain in full, completed from reference TRBV14 and TRBJ1-3, reads EAGVTQFPSHSVIEKGQTVTLRCDPISGHDNLYWYRRVMGKEIKFLLHFVKESKQDESGMPNNRFLAERTGGTYSTLKVQPAELEDSGVYFCASRRGPSSGNTIYFGEGSWLTVV.

This sequence joins TRBV7-2 and TRBJ2-3; possibly TRBD1 for D (5 bases). Germline CDR1 reads SGHTA; CDR2 reads FQGNSA. V was shortened by 3 bases and J by 3 bases, with 7 bases between the two germline ends. The CDR3 has 13 residues. The CDR3 sequence is CASSFQGTDTQYF. The CDR3 DNA reads TGTGCCAGCAGCTTCCAGGGAACAGATACGCAGTATTTT.

The V and J genes are TRBV27 and TRBJ2-1; TRBD2 aligns across 8 bases. V trimming: 6 bases; J trimming: 2 bases; junction bases outside the gene matches: 3. Germline V gene lookup returns CDR1 MNHEY and CDR2 SMNVEV (reference sequence). The length of the CDR3 is 14 residues. CDR3 nucleotides: TGTGCCAGCAGGCCGGGACTAGCCTACAATGAGCAGTTCTTC. Translation: CASRPGLAYNEQFF.

The chain combines TRBV10-3 with TRBJ1-4; TRBD1 matches at 7 bases. Germline V gives CDR1 ENHRY, CDR2 SYGVKD. The CDR3 is 14 amino acids. V lost 10 bases, J lost 3 bases, and 8 bases stayed unmatched. The CDR3: CATRDSFANEKLFF. CDR3 coding DNA: TGTGCCACGAGGGACAGCTTTGCTAATGAAAAACTGTTTTTT.

The CDR3 DNA sequence: TGTGCCAGCAGTTCCCGGACAAACTATGGCTACACCTTC. Encoded protein: CASSSRTNYGYTF. This chain joins TRBV28 and TRBJ1-2, with TRBD1 as a possible D gene (5 bases). Per the germline V gene, CDR1 is MDHEN and CDR2 is SYDVKM. CDR3 size: 13 residues. V lost 4 bases and J lost 2, with 8 bases in between.

The chain couples TRBV18 to TRBJ2-1; 12 bases are shared with TRBD2. The trim removed 3 bases at V and 6 bases at J, leaving 3 bases unmatched. Germline lookup yields CDR1 KGHSH and CDR2 LQKENI. CDR3 length equals 15 residues. Written as DNA, the CDR3 is TGTGCCAGCTCACCGACTAGCGGGAGTACCAATGAGCAGTTCTTC. Amino acids: CASSPTSGSTNEQFF.

The rearrangement uses TRBV5-8 and TRBJ2-1, with TRBD1 matching 9 bases. Per the germline V gene, CDR1 is SGHTS and CDR2 is YDEGEE. Germline trimming cut 4 bases from V and 7 bases from J; bases unmatched to any gene: 9. CDR3 length equals 15 residues. CDR3 region: CASSDRDRVRNEQFF. CDR3 DNA sequence: TGTGCCAGCAGCGACCGGGACAGGGTGAGGAATGAGCAGTTCTTC.